This T cell receptor (beta chain) was sequenced during a study of blood T cell repertoires in COVID-19. Background on the study: Samples of COVID-19 (acute and convalescent) were obtained from the United States, Italy and Spain. PBMCs, B-cell-depleted T cells, or T cells provided the cDNA or gDNA that made up the material.

In the authors' methods: Nucleated cell number was recorded as an estimate derived from reference gene primer amplification. Using immunoSEQ multiplex PCR, the repertoire was profiled, and TCRdb retains in-frame clones only, with some absent. D and trimming were read from the DNA, whereas the V and J calls and clone size are those reported in that table. The sample records around 150,000 clones, about 81% being singletons. The ends were cut back, 4 bases at V and 7 bases at J, with 20 bases in the middle. CDR3 length: 17 residues. CDR1 MNHNS and CDR2 SASEGT come from the germline V gene. This clone was seen a few times.

The sequence came from a man in his sixties with active or convalescent COVID-19. The sequencing input was peripheral blood. J is TRBJ1-6 and V is TRBV6-1; D not resolved. CDR3 sequence (DNA): TGTGCCAGCAGTGTTAGTTATTCACTGGGCGAAAATTCACCCCTCCACTTT. As protein: CASSVSYSLGENSPLHF.